These 25 T cell receptor beta chains share one sample of origin, sequenced in a study of cytomegalovirus exposure and HLA in healthy donors. The study ran its PCR with 60 Vbeta and 13 Jbeta primers. Generated by immunoSEQ multiplex PCR, the TCRdb table keeps only in-frame clones and is missing some. The data contain about 120,000 clones, 80% of them singletons. Input material: PBMCs. The receptors originated from a female donor in good health and CMV-seropositive.

This rearrangement joins TRBV2 to TRBJ1-1; D is perhaps TRBD1 (5 bases). Per the germline V gene, CDR1 is SNHLY and CDR2 is FYNNEI. Trimming left V 6 bases short and J 4 bases short, with 15 bases between. The CDR3 has 14 residues. As DNA, the CDR3 is TGTGCCAGCAGCCCTCAGCAGGGTAGCACTGAAGCTTTCTTT. It codes for CASSPQQGSTEAFF. Full variable domain (outside the CDR3, taken from reference TRBV2 and TRBJ1-1): EPEVTQTPSHQVTQMGQEVILRCVPISNHLYFYWYRQILGQKVEFLVSFYNNEISEKSEIFDDQFSVERPDGSNFTLKIRSTKLEDSAMYFCASSPQQGSTEAFFGQGTRLTVV.

The chain links TRBV9 to TRBJ2-2; a weak D match, TRBD1 (6 bases). The CDR3 is 14 residues long. Trimming removed 0 bases from V and 4 bases from J, with 7 bases in between. The V gene's germline CDR1 is SGDLS and CDR2 YYNGEE. CDR3 bases: TGTGCCAGCAGCGTAGACAGGGCCACCGGGGAGCTGTTTTTT. Amino acid sequence: CASSVDRATGELFF.

J is TRBJ1-1 and V is TRBV19; D is perhaps TRBD1 (5 bases). V was cut by 6 bases and J by 0 bases, with 14 bases left in between. The germline V gene encodes CDR1 LNHDA and CDR2 SQIVND (reference sequence). The CDR3 has 15 residues. The CDR3 sequence: CASSPGPSMNTEAFF. In nucleotides, the CDR3 is TGTGCCAGTAGCCCAGGGCCCTCTATGAACACTGAAGCTTTCTTT.

This clone appeared once. The V and J genes are TRBV9 and TRBJ2-3; 14 nucleotides align to TRBD2. Germline CDR1 SGDLS, CDR2 YYNGEE. This CDR3 contains 20 residues. With 4 bases clipped from V and 4 bases from J, the junction kept 17 bases outside the gene matches. The DNA of the CDR3 is TGTGCCAGCAGCTGGGGGTTAGGACTAGCGGGGGGCTCTGGGGCAGATACGCAGTATTTT. Protein product: CASSWGLGLAGGSGADTQYF.

The V call is TRBV6-5, the J call TRBJ2-7; 8 bases fit TRBD1. This CDR3 region has 14 residues. The V segment lost 2 bases and the J segment 3 bases; nucleotides outside the gene matches: 3. In germline, CDR1 is MNHEY, CDR2 SVGAGI. The CDR3 nucleotides read TGTGCCAGCAGTTACGGCAGGGGGCGCTACGAGCAGTACTTC. Its protein is CASSYGRGRYEQYF.

The rearrangement links TRBV19 to TRBJ2-1; 7 positions match TRBD1. Germline-derived CDR1 and CDR2 are LNHDA and SQIVND (reference sequence). The CDR3 extends over 15 amino acids. J was trimmed by 9 bases and V by 0 bases; bases with no gene match: 8. The CDR3 here is CASSIEDRAMGEQFF. In DNA, the CDR3 is TGTGCCAGTAGTATAGAAGACAGGGCTATGGGTGAGCAGTTCTTC.

The chain combines TRBV7-2 with TRBJ1-1, with D possibly being TRBD1 (6 bases). V dropped 7 bases and J dropped 1 base, with 16 bases sitting between them. Germline CDR1 reads SGHTA; CDR2 reads FQGNSA. The CDR3 runs 15 residues. The CDR3 DNA follows: TGTGCCAGCACCTGGGGGCGGGTAAGGAACACTGAAGCTTTCTTT. Protein product: CASTWGRVRNTEAFF.

In this sample, this clone turned up a few times. The chain joins TRBV30 to TRBJ1-6; unclear D gene. V shed 2 bases and J shed 5 bases, with 7 bases lying between them. Germline assignment: CDR1 GTSNPN and CDR2 SVGIG (reference sequence). The CDR3 is 13 amino acids. DNA for the CDR3: TGTGCCTGGAGTAGTCAGGATAATTCACCCCTCCACTTT. Translating it yields CAWSSQDNSPLHF.

This clone was recorded only once. The rearrangement links TRBV30 to TRBJ1-3; D remains unclear. V was pared by 1 base and J by 0 bases, with 7 bases between. The CDR3 spans 14 residues. The germline V gene has CDR1 GTSNPN and CDR2 SVGIG (reference sequence). The CDR3 here is CAWSGGNSGNTIYF. DNA for the CDR3: TGTGCCTGGAGTGGCGGGAACTCTGGAAACACCATATATTTT.

This clone was found a few times. This sequence joins TRBV5-4 and TRBJ1-1; D perhaps matches TRBD1 (6 bases). Germline V CDR1 and CDR2: SGHNT, YYREEE (reference sequence). CDR3 size: 14 residues. Trimming stripped 4 bases from V and 4 bases from J, with 14 bases between. This CDR3 is CASSQNREGTEAFF. The CDR3 DNA reads TGTGCCAGCAGCCAGAACAGGGAAGGCACTGAAGCTTTCTTT. The whole variable domain, filled in from reference TRBV5-4 and TRBJ1-1, reads ETGVTQSPTHLIKTRGQQVTLRCSSQSGHNTVSWYQQALGQGPQFIFQYYREEENGRGNFPPRFSGLQFPNYSSELNVNALELDDSALYLCASSQNREGTEAFFGQGTRLTVV.

The chain uses TRBV27 and TRBJ1-4; D is ambiguous. CDR3 length: 14 amino acids. Trimming cost V 1 base and J 2 bases, with 5 bases left between them. Germline V gives CDR1 MNHEY, CDR2 SMNVEV (reference sequence). The CDR3 is CASSLWATNEKLFF. Written as DNA, the CDR3 is TGTGCCAGCAGTTTATGGGCCACTAATGAAAAACTGTTTTTT.

CDR3 in DNA: TGCAGCGTTGTTTACGGGGTCCAAGAGACCCAGTACTTC. Its translation is CSVVYGVQETQYF. The V call is TRBV29-1, the J call TRBJ2-5, with D possibly TRBD2 on 5 matching bases. The V and J ends lost 4 bases and 1 base respectively, with 10 bases between them. The CDR3 has 13 amino acids. Germline CDR1 reads SQVTM; CDR2 reads ANQGSEA.

This clone was seen only a few times. The rearrangement uses TRBV10-3 and TRBJ1-5; D ambiguous. Germline CDR1 reads ENHRY; CDR2 reads SYGVKD. V lost 0 bases, J lost 4 bases, and 7 bases lay in between. This CDR3 has 14 residues. In nucleotides, the CDR3 is TGTGCCATCAGTGAGTCTCACTCAAATCAGCCCCAGCATTTT. This encodes CAISESHSNQPQHF.

This chain links TRBV7-9 with TRBJ2-7, with 9 bases that match TRBD1. This CDR3 is 14 amino acids long. Losses at the gene ends were 5 bases for V and 3 bases for J; bases not matched to a gene: 5. Germline V gene data show CDR1 as SEHNR and CDR2 as FQNEAQ (reference sequence). This CDR3 is CASSVSGQGYEQYF. The CDR3 DNA reads TGTGCCAGCAGCGTGTCGGGACAGGGCTACGAGCAGTACTTC.

The chain employs TRBV2 and TRBJ2-7; 7 bases line up with TRBD1. The J segment lost 3 bases and the V segment lost 6 bases, leaving 5 bases of the junction unmatched. The CDR3 length is 13 residues. Germline CDR1 SNHLY, CDR2 FYNNEI. The CDR3 loop is CASRPGQFYEQYF. In DNA form, the CDR3 reads TGTGCCAGCAGGCCGGGACAGTTCTACGAGCAGTACTTC.

The chain links TRBV29-1 to TRBJ2-5; 11 nucleotides match TRBD2. The germline V gene has CDR1 SQVTM and CDR2 ANQGSEA. The CDR3 covers 14 residues. Trimming removed 7 bases from V and 2 bases from J; junction bases left unmatched: 6. DNA of the CDR3: TGCAGCGCCAAGACTAGCGGGGCACAAGAGACCCAGTACTTC. Encoded protein: CSAKTSGAQETQYF.

This chain joins TRBV6-5 and TRBJ1-3, with D possibly being TRBD1 (5 bases). The CDR3 length is 14 residues. Trimming shortened V by 7 bases and J by 0 bases, and 10 bases separated the two germline ends. Germline assignment: CDR1 MNHEY and CDR2 SVGAGI. The CDR3 loop is CASTSGGSGNTIYF. The CDR3 bases are TGTGCCAGCACGTCCGGGGGCTCTGGAAACACCATATATTTT.

This clone appeared a few times. The chain employs TRBV6-5 and TRBJ1-6, with unresolved D. Trimming removed 6 bases at V and 8 bases at J, with 14 bases between. The CDR3 contains 14 residues. Germline assignment: CDR1 MNHEY and CDR2 SVGAGI. The CDR3 DNA is TGTGCCAGCAGCTCCGGTCCTTTGGATTCACCCCTCCACTTT. It encodes CASSSGPLDSPLHF.

The chain is built from TRBV25-1 and TRBJ1-1; D perhaps matches TRBD1 (6 bases). The germline V gene encodes CDR1 MGHDK and CDR2 SYGVNS. There are 15 residues in the CDR3. With 6 bases removed from V and 7 bases from J, the gap between germline ends came to 21 bases. The CDR3 region is CASSASVMGALEAFF. For the CDR3, the DNA is TGTGCCAGCAGCGCATCTGTTATGGGGGCGCTTGAAGCTTTCTTT.

This sequence joins TRBV5-4 and TRBJ2-3; TRBD2 might be the D (5 bases). Germline-derived CDR1 and CDR2 are SGHNT and YYREEE (reference sequence). V was trimmed by 0 bases and J by 4 bases, leaving 9 bases between them. The CDR3 is made up of 14 amino acids. The CDR3 DNA is TGTGCCAGCAGCTTGGTAGCGCTGGCAGATACGCAGTATTTT. It encodes CASSLVALADTQYF.

V and J are TRBV27 and TRBJ1-5; D perhaps matches TRBD1 (5 bases). Germline lookup yields CDR1 MNHEY and CDR2 SMNVEV (reference sequence). V was shortened by 5 bases and J by 4 bases, with 15 bases between the two germline ends. This CDR3 spans 15 amino acids. The CDR3 coding sequence is TGTGCCAGCAGTCTCCGCAGGGTGGGGAATCAGCCCCAGCATTTT. Translation gives CASSLRRVGNQPQHF.

The rearrangement joins TRBV5-6 to TRBJ2-2; TRBD1 aligns across 7 bases. The CDR3 runs 14 residues. The junction had 1 base not matched to a gene; V was cut back by 3 bases and J by 2 bases. Germline CDR1 reads SGHDT; CDR2 reads YYEEEE. As DNA, the CDR3 is TGTGCCAGCAGCTGGGACAGTAACACCGGGGAGCTGTTTTTT. Protein product: CASSWDSNTGELFF.

This rearrangement joins TRBV20-1 to TRBJ2-7; no clear D. V dropped 5 bases and J dropped 2 bases, with 7 bases sitting between them. The CDR3 has 11 amino acids. Germline V CDR1 and CDR2: DFQATT, SNEGSKA (reference sequence). The CDR3, as DNA: TGCAGTGCTGCCAGTCCCTACGAGCAGTACTTC. It specifies CSAASPYEQYF.

This chain joins TRBV7-8 and TRBJ1-3; D gene uncertain. This CDR3 comprises 14 residues. V lost 3 bases to trimming and J lost 2 bases, with 8 bases between them. The germline V gene has CDR1 SGHVS and CDR2 FQNEAQ. The CDR3 reads CASSFVEAGNTIYF. The CDR3 DNA is TGTGCCAGCAGCTTCGTAGAAGCTGGAAACACCATATATTTT.

This clone came up once. The chain uses TRBV7-2 and TRBJ1-3; D might be TRBD1 (5 bases). V lost 0 bases to trimming and J lost 0 bases, with 6 bases between them. Germline V CDR1 and CDR2: SGHTA, FQGNSA. The CDR3 consists of 15 residues. The CDR3 sequence is CASSLAGGSGNTIYF. The CDR3 nucleotides read TGTGCCAGCAGCTTAGCGGGGGGCTCTGGAAACACCATATATTTT.